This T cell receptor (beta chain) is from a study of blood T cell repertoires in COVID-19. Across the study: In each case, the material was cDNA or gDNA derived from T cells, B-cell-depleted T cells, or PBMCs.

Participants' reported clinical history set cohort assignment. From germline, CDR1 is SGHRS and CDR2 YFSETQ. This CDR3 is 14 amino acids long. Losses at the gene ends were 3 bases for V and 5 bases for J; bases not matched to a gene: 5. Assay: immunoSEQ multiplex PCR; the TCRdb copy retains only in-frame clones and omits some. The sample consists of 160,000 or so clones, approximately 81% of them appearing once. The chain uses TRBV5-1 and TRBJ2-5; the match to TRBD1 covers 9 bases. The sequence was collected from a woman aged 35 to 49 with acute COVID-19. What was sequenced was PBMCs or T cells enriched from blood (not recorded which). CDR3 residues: CASSSTGGWETQYF. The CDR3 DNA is TGCGCCAGCAGCTCAACAGGGGGCTGGGAGACCCAGTACTTC.